This TCR beta chain was recorded in a study of T cell responses to AZD1222 COVID-19 vaccine. Findings and caveats of the study: Donors were chiefly white British, with a greater number of females, and clonal diversity was perhaps underestimated. Spike-spanning, vaccine-associated CD4 TCRs were dominant at 160-218 and 743-854. Just 5 to 7 AZD1222 recipients tested seropositive at baseline. The breadth and depth of Spike-specific TCRs increased once two AZD1222 doses had been given.

The repertoire was sequenced with immunoSEQ multiplex PCR; TCRdb's copy has only in-frame clones and lacks some. The repertoire holds about 130,000 clones, with about 89% as singletons. CDR3 length equals 14 residues. Germline CDR1 reads SGHRS; CDR2 reads YFSETQ. The V end was cut by 4 bases, the J end by 1 base, with 8 bases between. Turning to this clone: Its antigen is unidentified.

This specimen consisted of peripheral blood, obtained on day 0 of AZD1222 vaccination. This chain uses TRBV5-1 with TRBJ1-4; a weak D match, TRBD1 (6 bases). The clonotype was recovered from an adult in good health. This CDR3 is CASSPQGTNEKLFF. In DNA, the CDR3 is TGCGCCAGCAGCCCACAGGGAACTAATGAAAAACTGTTTTTT.